A selection of T cell receptor beta chains follows, all from one sample in a study of T cell repertoires in cytomegalovirus infection. These receptors lack a known antigen. TCRdb independently ran MiXCR on the reads; one entry per CDR3 protein. Of about 400,000 distinct CDR3 sequences in the sample, about 35% were seen once. The material sequenced was cultured PBMCs, taken from culture after CMV antigen stimulation. The origin of the receptors is a human donor in good health (CMV status not recorded). Some clones in this sample may be carry-over from other donors' samples. Each CDR3 is given without its conserved first and last residue. Rows may omit the clone size; those that give it use once, few, many or a size class.

j_call: TRBJ2-3
clone_size: .
v_call: TRBV19
cdr3_aa: ASSSTSGHSRTDTQY

j_call: TRBJ2-3
clone_size: few
v_call: TRBV7-6
cdr3_aa: ASSLVSVGDTQY

j_call: TRBJ1-1
clone_size: few
v_call: TRBV6-2/TRBV6-3
cdr3_aa: ASRDPGTEAF

j_call: TRBJ2-1
clone_size: .
v_call: TRBV7-2
cdr3_aa: ASSLDFVPRGGS

j_call: TRBJ2-5
clone_size: .
v_call: TRBV9
cdr3_aa: ASSASGPETQY

j_call: TRBJ2-3
clone_size: .
v_call: TRBV12-3/TRBV12-4
cdr3_aa: ASSRQGYTDTQY

j_call: TRBJ2-3
clone_size: .
v_call: TRBV11-2
cdr3_aa: ASSLGRVGWRETDTQY

j_call: TRBJ2-5
clone_size: many
v_call: TRBV9
cdr3_aa: ASSAAMTSLQETQY

j_call: TRBJ1-3
clone_size: .
v_call: TRBV5-6
cdr3_aa: ASSLQLRSGNTIY

j_call: TRBJ1-1
clone_size: few
v_call: TRBV29-1
cdr3_aa: SGDREAEAF

j_call: TRBJ2-5
clone_size: .
v_call: TRBV14
cdr3_aa: ASSQGRRTSGRETQY

j_call: TRBJ2-6
clone_size: .
v_call: TRBV7-6
cdr3_aa: ASSHLTGDSGANVLT

j_call: TRBJ1-1
clone_size: .
v_call: TRBV9
cdr3_aa: ASSVLPGDTEAF

j_call: TRBJ1-1
clone_size: few
v_call: TRBV7-4
cdr3_aa: ASSSVSRSGRHTEAF

j_call: TRBJ1-1
clone_size: few
v_call: TRBV25-1
cdr3_aa: ASSTTGGPRDTEAF

j_call: TRBJ2-3
clone_size: .
v_call: TRBV20-1
cdr3_aa: SVRKTSTDTQY

j_call: TRBJ2-7
clone_size: .
v_call: TRBV3-1
cdr3_aa: ASSPDRADYEQY

j_call: TRBJ1-3
clone_size: .
v_call: TRBV19
cdr3_aa: ASRRSGTGNTIY

j_call: TRBJ1-1
clone_size: .
v_call: TRBV27
cdr3_aa: ASSLSFRGNTEAF

j_call: TRBJ2-1
clone_size: .
v_call: TRBV6-2/TRBV6-3
cdr3_aa: ASTSLGRGYNEQF

j_call: TRBJ2-5
clone_size: .
v_call: TRBV6-1
cdr3_aa: ASSEGQGPQETQY

j_call: TRBJ2-1
clone_size: .
v_call: TRBV29-1
cdr3_aa: SVRQGRTYNEQF

j_call: TRBJ2-2
clone_size: .
v_call: TRBV7-2
cdr3_aa: ASSLDISGGPAGELF

j_call: TRBJ1-5
clone_size: few
v_call: TRBV28
cdr3_aa: ASSLWVGGGHQPQH

j_call: TRBJ2-2
clone_size: few
v_call: TRBV7-2
cdr3_aa: ASRLAQWTGELF

j_call: TRBJ2-2
clone_size: few
v_call: TRBV20-1
cdr3_aa: SARGTTNTGELF

j_call: TRBJ2-3
clone_size: .
v_call: TRBV7-2
cdr3_aa: ACGPRSDTQY

j_call: TRBJ2-1
clone_size: many
v_call: TRBV7-2
cdr3_aa: ASSLVTGEHEQF

j_call: TRBJ1-4
clone_size: few
v_call: TRBV6-2/TRBV6-3
cdr3_aa: ASSRTPDNEKLF

j_call: TRBJ2-5
clone_size: .
v_call: TRBV6-1
cdr3_aa: ASSAGTSQETQY

j_call: TRBJ1-2
clone_size: .
v_call: TRBV4-1
cdr3_aa: ASSQHDRVPTNYGYT

j_call: TRBJ2-7
clone_size: .
v_call: TRBV29-1
cdr3_aa: SASIGGSVYEQY

j_call: TRBJ2-1
clone_size: .
v_call: TRBV30
cdr3_aa: AWSTTFNEQF

j_call: TRBJ1-4
clone_size: few
v_call: TRBV7-6
cdr3_aa: ASSDGVQNEKLF

j_call: TRBJ2-7
clone_size: .
v_call: TRBV5-5
cdr3_aa: ASSFTFNTLYEQY

j_call: TRBJ1-3
clone_size: .
v_call: TRBV7-8
cdr3_aa: ASSLGHGNTVY

j_call: TRBJ2-1
clone_size: many
v_call: TRBV7-2
cdr3_aa: ASSLGQGAHEQF

j_call: TRBJ2-5
clone_size: .
v_call: TRBV7-8
cdr3_aa: ASSLEAWAPRVD

j_call: TRBJ2-7
clone_size: .
v_call: TRBV19
cdr3_aa: ASSIGEGYEQY

j_call: TRBJ1-2
clone_size: .
v_call: TRBV10-3
cdr3_aa: AIRTRDRDFYGYT

j_call: TRBJ1-1
clone_size: few
v_call: TRBV12-3/TRBV12-4
cdr3_aa: ASSLEGGSENTEAF

j_call: TRBJ2-3
clone_size: .
v_call: TRBV4-3
cdr3_aa: ASSQDPVPPYTDTQY

j_call: TRBJ2-2
clone_size: few
v_call: TRBV7-4
cdr3_aa: ASSLGLPTGELF